At least ten counts were recorded for the clone carrying this T cell receptor (beta chain). The antigen is undetermined. As for the cDNA, it was generated by 5'RACE with 10-nucleotide random UMIs. TCRdb reprocessed the 5' RACE reads with MiXCR, giving one entry per CDR3 protein. The sample consists of around 69,000 distinct CDR3 sequences, nearly 3.5% of them appearing once. The data were taken from a study of neurological immune-mediated disorders. Study-wide findings and caveats: Private repertoires in all groups were suggested by the finding that expanded clones across subjects shared no CDR3 amino acid sequences. Clinical features showed no association with the multiple sclerosis repertoire cluster, and MRI features showed none either. It was the repertoires of 18 of 34 multiple sclerosis patients that phylogenetic grouping placed in one related-CDR3 cluster, which is a possible signature.

Per germline, CDR1 DFQATT and CDR2 SNEGSKA (reference sequence). This CDR3 has 16 residues. The J segment lost 3 bases and the V segment lost 3 bases, leaving 7 bases of the junction unmatched. This chain uses TRBV20-1 with TRBJ2-3; 12 bases agree with TRBD2. This TCR came from a man in his forties with multiple sclerosis. Sequenced material: PBMCs. This CDR3 reads CSASPASGGETDTQYF. DNA of the CDR3: TGCAGTGCTAGTCCCGCTAGCGGGGGGGAAACAGATACGCAGTATTTT.